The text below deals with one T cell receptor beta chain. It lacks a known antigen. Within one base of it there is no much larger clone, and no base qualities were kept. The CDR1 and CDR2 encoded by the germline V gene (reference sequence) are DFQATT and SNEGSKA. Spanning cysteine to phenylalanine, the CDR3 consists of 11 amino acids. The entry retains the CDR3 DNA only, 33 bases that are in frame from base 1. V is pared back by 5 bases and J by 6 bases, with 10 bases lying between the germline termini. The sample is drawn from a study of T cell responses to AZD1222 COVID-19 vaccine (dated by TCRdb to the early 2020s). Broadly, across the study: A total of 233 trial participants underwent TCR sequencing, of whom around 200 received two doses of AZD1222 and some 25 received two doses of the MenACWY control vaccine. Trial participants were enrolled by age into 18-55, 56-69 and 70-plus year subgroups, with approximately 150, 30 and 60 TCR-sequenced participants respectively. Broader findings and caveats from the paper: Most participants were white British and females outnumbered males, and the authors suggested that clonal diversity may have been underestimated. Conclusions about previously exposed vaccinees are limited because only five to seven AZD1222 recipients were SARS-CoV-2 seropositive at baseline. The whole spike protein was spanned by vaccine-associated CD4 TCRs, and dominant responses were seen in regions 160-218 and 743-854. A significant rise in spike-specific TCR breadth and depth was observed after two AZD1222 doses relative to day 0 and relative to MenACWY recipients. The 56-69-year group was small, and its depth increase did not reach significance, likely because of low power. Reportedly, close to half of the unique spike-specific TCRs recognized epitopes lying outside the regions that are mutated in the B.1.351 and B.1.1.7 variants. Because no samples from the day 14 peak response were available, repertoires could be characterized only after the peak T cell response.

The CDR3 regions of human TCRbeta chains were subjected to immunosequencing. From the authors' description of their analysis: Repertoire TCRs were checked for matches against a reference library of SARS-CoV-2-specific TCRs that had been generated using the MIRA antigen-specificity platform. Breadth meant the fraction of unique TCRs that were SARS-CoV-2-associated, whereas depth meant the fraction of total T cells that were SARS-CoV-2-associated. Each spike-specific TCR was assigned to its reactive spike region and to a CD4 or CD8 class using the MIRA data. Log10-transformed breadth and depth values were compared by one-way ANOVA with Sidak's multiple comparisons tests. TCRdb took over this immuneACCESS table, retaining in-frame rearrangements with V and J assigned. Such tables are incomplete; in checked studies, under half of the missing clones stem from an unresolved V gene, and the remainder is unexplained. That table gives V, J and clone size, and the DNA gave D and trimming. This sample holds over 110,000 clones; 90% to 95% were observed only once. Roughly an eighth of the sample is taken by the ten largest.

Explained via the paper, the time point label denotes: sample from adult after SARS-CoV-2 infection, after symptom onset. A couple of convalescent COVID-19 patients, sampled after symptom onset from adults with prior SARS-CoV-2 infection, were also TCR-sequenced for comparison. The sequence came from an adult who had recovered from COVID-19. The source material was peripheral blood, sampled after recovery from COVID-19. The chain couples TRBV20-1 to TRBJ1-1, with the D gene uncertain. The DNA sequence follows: TGCAGTGCTCAAAGGTCTCCTGAAGCTTTCTTT. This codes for CSAQRSPEAFF.